The subject of this entry is one T cell receptor (beta chain). Generated by immunoSEQ multiplex PCR, the TCRdb table keeps only in-frame clones and is missing some. The table has roughly 99,000 clones, around 83% seen once; the top ten hold roughly 4.3%. The sample originates from a study of blood T cell repertoires in COVID-19. Germline-derived CDR1 and CDR2 are KGHDR and SFDVKD. This CDR3 comprises 14 residues. V shed 4 bases and J shed 5 bases, with 13 bases lying between them. The chain employs TRBV24-1 and TRBJ1-2; perhaps TRBD1 as D (6 bases). This TCR was sampled from a man aged 70-80 years with acute or convalescent COVID-19. The sample consisted of peripheral blood. Here the CDR3 reads CATSDHGTTYGYTF. The CDR3 bases are TGTGCCACCAGTGACCACGGGACAACTTATGGCTACACCTTC.